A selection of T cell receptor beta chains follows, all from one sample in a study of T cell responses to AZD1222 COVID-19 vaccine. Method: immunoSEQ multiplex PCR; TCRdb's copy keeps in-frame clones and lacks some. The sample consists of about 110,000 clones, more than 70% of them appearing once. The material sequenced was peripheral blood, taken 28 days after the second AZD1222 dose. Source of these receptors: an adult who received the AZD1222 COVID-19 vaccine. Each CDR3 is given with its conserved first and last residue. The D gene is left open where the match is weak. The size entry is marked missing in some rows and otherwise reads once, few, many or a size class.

cdr3_nt: TGTGCCAGTACCCTCTCTCGAGGGAACTATGGCTACACCTTC; cdr3_aa: CASTLSRGNYGYTF; clone_size: .; j_call: TRBJ1-2; v_call: TRBV19; d_call: .
cdr3_nt: TGTGCCAGCAGCGCCAGCTCATACGGCCACGAGCAGTACTTC; cdr3_aa: CASSASSYGHEQYF; clone_size: .; j_call: TRBJ2-7; v_call: TRBV9; d_call: .
cdr3_nt: TGTGCCAGCAGCCAAGAAGCTAATTCACCCCTCCACTTT; cdr3_aa: CASSQEANSPLHF; clone_size: .; j_call: TRBJ1-6; v_call: TRBV3-1/TRBV3-2; d_call: .
cdr3_nt: TGTGCCAGTAGAAGGACAGGGAATTTGGAAAACACCATATATTTT; cdr3_aa: CASRRTGNLENTIYF; clone_size: .; j_call: TRBJ1-3; v_call: TRBV19; d_call: TRBD1
cdr3_nt: TGCAGCGGTGGAGGAGGGGGCACAGATACGCAGTATTTT; cdr3_aa: CSGGGGGTDTQYF; clone_size: .; j_call: TRBJ2-3; v_call: TRBV29-1; d_call: .
cdr3_nt: TGTGCCAGCAACCCGGGCAGGGGGCGCACCGGGGAGCTGTTTTTT; cdr3_aa: CASNPGRGRTGELFF; clone_size: .; j_call: TRBJ2-2; v_call: TRBV2; d_call: TRBD1
cdr3_nt: TGCGCCAGCAGCCAAGATCTTTGGGGGGCGGGTCTCCGGGGCTACACCTTC; cdr3_aa: CASSQDLWGAGLRGYTF; clone_size: .; j_call: TRBJ1-2; v_call: TRBV4-1; d_call: .
cdr3_nt: TGCGCCAGCAGCCAAGAACGGCGGGGGACAGATACGCAGTATTTT; cdr3_aa: CASSQERRGTDTQYF; clone_size: .; j_call: TRBJ2-3; v_call: TRBV4-1; d_call: TRBD2
cdr3_nt: TGCGCCAGCAGTCAGTCCCCGGGACAGGAGGATTCACCCCTCCACTTT; cdr3_aa: CASSQSPGQEDSPLHF; clone_size: .; j_call: TRBJ1-6; v_call: TRBV23-1; d_call: TRBD1
cdr3_nt: TGTGCCAGCAGCGTAGCCTCTTCCTCTGGAAACACCATATATTTT; cdr3_aa: CASSVASSSGNTIYF; clone_size: few; j_call: TRBJ1-3; v_call: TRBV9; d_call: .
cdr3_nt: TGCGCCAGCAGCTTGACGGGCCCTGTCGGTGGAAACACCATATATTTT; cdr3_aa: CASSLTGPVGGNTIYF; clone_size: .; j_call: TRBJ1-3; v_call: TRBV5-1; d_call: .
cdr3_nt: TGCGCCAGCAGCTTGGGGGGGTTACGCGGCTACACCTTC; cdr3_aa: CASSLGGLRGYTF; clone_size: .; j_call: TRBJ1-2; v_call: TRBV5-1; d_call: .
cdr3_nt: TGTGCCAGCAGCCAGGGGTTTAACTATGGCTACACCTTC; cdr3_aa: CASSQGFNYGYTF; clone_size: .; j_call: TRBJ1-2; v_call: TRBV11-2; d_call: .
cdr3_nt: TGTGCCAGCTCACCACCGGGTTGGGGCTACACCTTC; cdr3_aa: CASSPPGWGYTF; clone_size: .; j_call: TRBJ1-2; v_call: TRBV18; d_call: .
cdr3_nt: TGTGCCAGCAGCACACAGGGGCCGGGCAATCAGCCCCAGCATTTT; cdr3_aa: CASSTQGPGNQPQHF; clone_size: .; j_call: TRBJ1-5; v_call: TRBV5-6; d_call: TRBD1
cdr3_nt: TGTGCCAGCAGGTCGACAGTAGGGTCACCCCTCCACTTT; cdr3_aa: CASRSTVGSPLHF; clone_size: .; j_call: TRBJ1-6; v_call: TRBV12-3/TRBV12-4; d_call: .
cdr3_nt: TGTGCCAGCAGCGTAGGAAAAGGTAGCGAGCACATTCAGTACTTC; cdr3_aa: CASSVGKGSEHIQYF; clone_size: .; j_call: TRBJ2-4; v_call: TRBV9; d_call: .
cdr3_nt: TGTGCCAGCAGTGCCTCGTCCCGGGACGTGGGTGGGCTGTTTTTT; cdr3_aa: CASSASSRDVGGLFF; clone_size: .; j_call: TRBJ1-4; v_call: TRBV6-2/TRBV6-3; d_call: .
cdr3_nt: TGCAGCGCCCCCGGGACTAGCGGGGGCCCGAACACCGGGGAGCTGTTTTTT; cdr3_aa: CSAPGTSGGPNTGELFF; clone_size: .; j_call: TRBJ2-2; v_call: TRBV29-1; d_call: TRBD2
cdr3_nt: TGTGCCATCACTTGGCGGGGGGGCTCTGAGCAGTTCTTC; cdr3_aa: CAITWRGGSEQFF; clone_size: .; j_call: TRBJ2-1; v_call: TRBV10-3; d_call: TRBD2
cdr3_nt: TGTGCCAGCAGCCAAGAATGGCCTCTTGAAAGGGGCTACGAGCAGTACTTC; cdr3_aa: CASSQEWPLERGYEQYF; clone_size: .; j_call: TRBJ2-7; v_call: TRBV3-1/TRBV3-2; d_call: .
cdr3_nt: TGTGCCAGCAGCCAAGTGGGAGAGACCCAGTACTTC; cdr3_aa: CASSQVGETQYF; clone_size: once; j_call: TRBJ2-5; v_call: TRBV3-1/TRBV3-2; d_call: .
cdr3_nt: TGTGCCAGCACTAGCCTTTCCGGGAGCACTGAAGCTTTCTTT; cdr3_aa: CASTSLSGSTEAFF; clone_size: .; j_call: TRBJ1-1; v_call: TRBV7-9; d_call: .
cdr3_nt: TGTGCCAGCAGCTATGGAGGCTCAGGGGGATCCTACGAGCAGTACTTC; cdr3_aa: CASSYGGSGGSYEQYF; clone_size: .; j_call: TRBJ2-7; v_call: TRBV5-4; d_call: TRBD1
cdr3_nt: TGTGCCAGCAGTAGGTTAGGGACAGGGGGTACCGGGGAGCTGTTTTTT; cdr3_aa: CASSRLGTGGTGELFF; clone_size: .; j_call: TRBJ2-2; v_call: TRBV25-1; d_call: TRBD1
cdr3_nt: TGTGCCATTGAAGGGAGGGGAGACTACAATGAGCAGTTCTTC; cdr3_aa: CAIEGRGDYNEQFF; clone_size: .; j_call: TRBJ2-1; v_call: TRBV24-1; d_call: TRBD2
cdr3_nt: TGTGCCAGCAGCCCCCGGGGAGGAGGCAACTATGGCTACACCTTC; cdr3_aa: CASSPRGGGNYGYTF; clone_size: .; j_call: TRBJ1-2; v_call: TRBV13; d_call: .
cdr3_nt: TGTGCCAGCAGGCCCGGGGCAGGGGAGAATAATGAGCAGTTCTTC; cdr3_aa: CASRPGAGENNEQFF; clone_size: .; j_call: TRBJ2-1; v_call: TRBV28; d_call: .
cdr3_nt: TGTGCCAGCGAGAGGGGGATAAGCGCTGAAGCTTTCTTT; cdr3_aa: CASERGISAEAFF; clone_size: .; j_call: TRBJ1-1; v_call: TRBV6-5; d_call: .
cdr3_nt: TGTGCCAGCAGCTTGAAAGCGGGGTTGTCAGAGACCCAGTACTTC; cdr3_aa: CASSLKAGLSETQYF; clone_size: .; j_call: TRBJ2-5; v_call: TRBV5-4; d_call: TRBD2
cdr3_nt: TGTGCCAGCAGCTTAAGGACCGGGGAGCTGTTTTTT; cdr3_aa: CASSLRTGELFF; clone_size: .; j_call: TRBJ2-2; v_call: TRBV13; d_call: .
cdr3_nt: TGCGCCAGCAGCTTTTCCCCTGGCGGTTCTATAAACCAAGAGACCCAGTACTTC; cdr3_aa: CASSFSPGGSINQETQYF; clone_size: .; j_call: TRBJ2-5; v_call: TRBV5-1; d_call: .
cdr3_nt: TGTGCCAGCAGCCAAGACTGGAGAGATAATTCACCCCTCCACTTT; cdr3_aa: CASSQDWRDNSPLHF; clone_size: .; j_call: TRBJ1-6; v_call: TRBV4-2; d_call: .
cdr3_nt: TGCAGCGTTTCGGGACAGGGAGGAAATCAGCCCCAGCATTTT; cdr3_aa: CSVSGQGGNQPQHF; clone_size: .; j_call: TRBJ1-5; v_call: TRBV29-1; d_call: TRBD1
cdr3_nt: TGTGCCAGCAGCATCCAGAGAGCTAATGAAAAACTGTTTTTT; cdr3_aa: CASSIQRANEKLFF; clone_size: .; j_call: TRBJ1-4; v_call: TRBV7-2; d_call: .
cdr3_nt: TGTGCCTGGAGTGTACTATATGGCTATGGCTACACCTTC; cdr3_aa: CAWSVLYGYGYTF; clone_size: .; j_call: TRBJ1-2; v_call: TRBV30; d_call: .
cdr3_nt: TGCGCCAGCAGCGATCCGGGACAGGGGGTCGCCGTCTCAGGCTTC; cdr3_aa: CASSDPGQGVAVSGF; clone_size: few; j_call: TRBJ1-2; v_call: TRBV5-1; d_call: TRBD1
cdr3_nt: TGTGCCAGCAGTGAATGGGGGGGACAGGGGATTACCTTTTCACCCCTCCACTTT; cdr3_aa: CASSEWGGQGITFSPLHF; clone_size: .; j_call: TRBJ1-6; v_call: TRBV6-1; d_call: TRBD1
cdr3_nt: TGTGCCAGTAGTATAGATCGGCCAAACGGCAATCAGCCCCAGCATTTT; cdr3_aa: CASSIDRPNGNQPQHF; clone_size: .; j_call: TRBJ1-5; v_call: TRBV19; d_call: .
cdr3_nt: TGTGCCAGCAGTAAGCCCCGACGACTAGCGGGGGGCGTATACGAGCAGTACTTC; cdr3_aa: CASSKPRRLAGGVYEQYF; clone_size: .; j_call: TRBJ2-7; v_call: TRBV6-2/TRBV6-3; d_call: TRBD2
cdr3_nt: TGTGCCAGTAGTATCAGTTGGGGCCTGGGGGCTGAAGCTTTCTTT; cdr3_aa: CASSISWGLGAEAFF; clone_size: .; j_call: TRBJ1-1; v_call: TRBV19; d_call: .
cdr3_nt: TGTGCCAGTTGGCGCGGTTATAGCAATCAGCCCCAGCATTTT; cdr3_aa: CASWRGYSNQPQHF; clone_size: .; j_call: TRBJ1-5; v_call: TRBV19; d_call: .
cdr3_nt: TGTGCCAGCAGCCCCGGGTCCAGGGGTCCCTACGAGCAGTACTTC; cdr3_aa: CASSPGSRGPYEQYF; clone_size: .; j_call: TRBJ2-7; v_call: TRBV7-6; d_call: .
cdr3_nt: TGTGCCAGCAGCCAAGAGGGGACAGGATCCTACGAGCAGTACTTC; cdr3_aa: CASSQEGTGSYEQYF; clone_size: .; j_call: TRBJ2-7; v_call: TRBV4-2; d_call: TRBD1
cdr3_nt: TGTGCCAGCAGCTTGGACTACTACACCGGGGAGCTGTTTTTT; cdr3_aa: CASSLDYYTGELFF; clone_size: .; j_call: TRBJ2-2; v_call: TRBV5-8; d_call: .
cdr3_nt: TGTGCCAGCAGTTTGGGGGACAGGGATAATTCACCCCTCCACTTT; cdr3_aa: CASSLGDRDNSPLHF; clone_size: .; j_call: TRBJ1-6; v_call: TRBV6-5; d_call: TRBD1
cdr3_nt: TGTGCCAGCCATTGGAGATCCACAGATACGCAGTATTTT; cdr3_aa: CASHWRSTDTQYF; clone_size: .; j_call: TRBJ2-3; v_call: TRBV6-6; d_call: .
cdr3_nt: TGCGCCAGCAGCCCGGGACAGGGGGCAAGGGAAAAACTGTTTTTT; cdr3_aa: CASSPGQGAREKLFF; clone_size: .; j_call: TRBJ1-4; v_call: TRBV5-1; d_call: TRBD1
cdr3_nt: TGTGCCAGCAGTTCCGGGACGAGTTCGCTTTTGGGCTATGGCTACACCTTC; cdr3_aa: CASSSGTSSLLGYGYTF; clone_size: .; j_call: TRBJ1-2; v_call: TRBV27; d_call: .
cdr3_nt: TGCGCCAGCAGCGAACGGATCTCCTACGAGCAGTACTTC; cdr3_aa: CASSERISYEQYF; clone_size: .; j_call: TRBJ2-7; v_call: TRBV5-1; d_call: .
cdr3_nt: TGTGCCAGCAGGGACAGACCAAATGAAGCTTTCTTT; cdr3_aa: CASRDRPNEAFF; clone_size: .; j_call: TRBJ1-1; v_call: TRBV6-5; d_call: .
cdr3_nt: TGCGCCAGCAGCCAAGGGGGGACTAGCGGGGTGTACGAGCAGTACTTC; cdr3_aa: CASSQGGTSGVYEQYF; clone_size: .; j_call: TRBJ2-7; v_call: TRBV4-1; d_call: TRBD2
cdr3_nt: TGCGCCAGCAGGGGTAGCGCCACGGCGCCTGGCACAGATACGCAGTATTTT; cdr3_aa: CASRGSATAPGTDTQYF; clone_size: .; j_call: TRBJ2-3; v_call: TRBV5-1; d_call: .
cdr3_nt: TGTGCCAGCAGCCGGGTGGGTAATCAGCCCCAGCATTTT; cdr3_aa: CASSRVGNQPQHF; clone_size: few; j_call: TRBJ1-5; v_call: TRBV7-9; d_call: .
cdr3_nt: TGTGCCAGCAGCTTAGTGGGTGGAACTTTTACAGATACGCAGTATTTT; cdr3_aa: CASSLVGGTFTDTQYF; clone_size: few; j_call: TRBJ2-3; v_call: TRBV7-2; d_call: .
cdr3_nt: TGTGCCAGCAGCCCAAAGGGACAGGTTGGCTACACCTTC; cdr3_aa: CASSPKGQVGYTF; clone_size: .; j_call: TRBJ1-2; v_call: TRBV7-9; d_call: TRBD1
cdr3_nt: TGTGCCAGCAGCTCCCCTTTGGCGGGAGCCTCAACCTACAATGAGCAGTTCTTC; cdr3_aa: CASSSPLAGASTYNEQFF; clone_size: .; j_call: TRBJ2-1; v_call: TRBV13; d_call: TRBD2
cdr3_nt: TGTGCCAGTCAAGGACTTCTCCTGGCCAAAAACATTCAGTACTTC; cdr3_aa: CASQGLLLAKNIQYF; clone_size: .; j_call: TRBJ2-4; v_call: TRBV11-2; d_call: .
cdr3_nt: TGTGCCAGCAGCTTAGGAGGGTCGGGCTACGAGCAGTACTTC; cdr3_aa: CASSLGGSGYEQYF; clone_size: .; j_call: TRBJ2-7; v_call: TRBV11-2; d_call: .
cdr3_nt: TGTGCCTGGAGTAATGGGCGAGGGGAAGAGACCCAGTACTTC; cdr3_aa: CAWSNGRGEETQYF; clone_size: .; j_call: TRBJ2-5; v_call: TRBV30; d_call: .